These 24 T cell receptor beta chains share one sample of origin, sequenced in a study of blood T cell repertoires in COVID-19. Some clones are missing from TCRdb's copy, which holds only in-frame ones; the method was immunoSEQ multiplex PCR. This table holds 120,000 to 150,000 clones, about 88% found once. The specimen sequenced was peripheral blood. All receptors come from a human donor with acute or convalescent COVID-19. The donor label of this sample is uncertain.

The chain joins TRBV4-3 to TRBJ1-2, with D perhaps matching TRBD1 (5 bases). The germline V gene has CDR1 LGHNA and CDR2 YSLEER. V was shortened by 0 bases and J by 1 base, with 21 bases between the two germline ends. There are 19 residues in the CDR3. For the CDR3, the DNA is TGCGCCAGCAGCCAAGATATGGTAGGGACTCCCCTAAATAACTATGGCTACACCTTC. The encoded protein is CASSQDMVGTPLNNYGYTF.

The chain is built from TRBV5-1 and TRBJ2-2; 9 bases are a match to TRBD1. J lost 8 bases, V lost 4 bases, and 9 bases had no gene match. Germline V gene data show CDR1 as SGHRS and CDR2 as YFSETQ. This CDR3 has 15 residues. CDR3 DNA sequence: TGCGCCAGCAGCGTAGAACAGGGGGCGTATGGGGAGCTGTTTTTT. Encoded protein: CASSVEQGAYGELFF.

This sequence joins TRBV6-6 and TRBJ1-2; D is ambiguous. The V gene's germline CDR1 is MNHNY and CDR2 SVGAGI (reference sequence). The CDR3 sequence is 16 residues long. Trimming took off 9 bases at V and 7 bases at J, with 27 bases between the two ends. CDR3 nucleotide sequence: TGTGCCAGTGCGCCCGAACGCGGCTCCGTAGGTCGTGGCTACACCTTC. Translating gives CASAPERGSVGRGYTF.

V gene TRBV5-6 combines with J gene TRBJ2-5, with D possibly TRBD1 on 5 matching bases. V dropped 4 bases and J dropped 4 bases, with 14 bases sitting between them. The CDR3 is 14 amino acids. The germline V gene has CDR1 SGHDT and CDR2 YYEEEE. DNA of the CDR3: TGTGCCAGCAGCGACACAGGTTATGGAGAGACCCAGTACTTC. As protein: CASSDTGYGETQYF.

V and J are TRBV11-2 and TRBJ2-1, with TRBD2 identical over 10 bases. Germline values: CDR1 SGHAT, CDR2 FQNNGV. V shed 4 bases, J shed 7 bases, and the junction held 7 bases outside the gene matches. The CDR3 is 15 amino acids. This chain's CDR3 is CASSSSLAGANEQFF. The CDR3 coding sequence is TGTGCCAGCAGCTCCTCTCTAGCGGGGGCTAATGAGCAGTTCTTC.

The J gene is TRBJ1-5, the V gene TRBV5-1; TRBD1 aligns across 7 bases. The germline V gene has CDR1 SGHRS and CDR2 YFSETQ. J lost 5 bases, V lost 0 bases, and 5 bases had no gene match. The CDR3 extends over 15 amino acids. CDR3 protein: CASSLEGDSDQPQHF. The CDR3 nucleotides read TGCGCCAGCAGCTTGGAGGGGGACAGCGATCAGCCCCAGCATTTT.

This chain joins TRBV7-8 and TRBJ1-3; 7 bases agree with TRBD1. V lost 0 bases to trimming and J lost 4 bases; unmatched junction nucleotides: 3. CDR1 is SGHVS, CDR2 FQNEAQ, per germline. This CDR3 is 15 amino acids long. The CDR3 coding sequence is TGTGCCAGCAGCTTAGCCACAGGGGAGGGAAACACCATATATTTT. As protein: CASSLATGEGNTIYF.

In its sample, this clone was seen once. CDR3 nucleotides: TGTGCCAGCAGCTCTCACGGTCCCCGGAATTCACCCCTCCACTTT. This translates into CASSSHGPRNSPLHF. This chain joins TRBV7-9 and TRBJ1-6, with D uncertain. Trimming took 4 bases from V and 7 from J, leaving 14 bases between them. Germline V CDR1 and CDR2: SEHNR, FQNEAQ (reference sequence). The CDR3 runs 15 residues.

In its sample, this clone was seen a few times. The chain carries TRBV7-3 and TRBJ2-1; 11 nucleotides align to TRBD2. The CDR3 extends over 19 amino acids. Germline CDR1 and CDR2: SGHTA and FQGTGA. Losses at the gene ends were 1 base for V and 1 base for J; bases not matched to a gene: 9. In DNA, the CDR3 is TGTGCCAGCAGCTTAAAGGGTACTAGCGGGAGCCAGTCCTACAATGAGCAGTTCTTC. Translation gives CASSLKGTSGSQSYNEQFF.

The chain is built from TRBV7-2 and TRBJ1-1; D gene ambiguous. CDR3 length: 14 residues. V gave up 3 bases and J gave up 1 base, with 9 bases separating them. Germline V gives CDR1 SGHTA, CDR2 FQGNSA. The CDR3 DNA is TGTGCCAGCAGCTTCGTAACAGCGAACACTGAAGCTTTCTTT. Protein product: CASSFVTANTEAFF.

The chain uses TRBV6-4 and TRBJ2-7; the match to TRBD2 covers 16 bases. Trimming at V came to 6 bases and at J to 3 bases, leaving 14 bases not matched to a gene. In germline, CDR1 is MRHNA, CDR2 SNTAGT. The CDR3 totals 19 residues. The CDR3 spells CASRVPGLAGGQLNYEQYV. The CDR3 DNA reads as TGTGCCAGCAGGGTTCCGGGACTAGCGGGAGGGCAACTTAACTACGAGCAGTACGTC.

V and J are TRBV11-3 and TRBJ2-2; TRBD1 aligns across 7 bases. Germline V gene sequence: CDR1 SGHNT, CDR2 YENEEA. The CDR3 is 16 amino acids. After removal of 4 bases from V and 6 bases from J, the junction contained 11 bases not matched to a gene. The CDR3 loop is CASSSSRDSSPGELFF. DNA for the CDR3: TGTGCCAGCAGCTCCTCCCGGGACAGTTCCCCCGGGGAGCTGTTTTTT.

The chain combines TRBV19 with TRBJ1-1, with 8 bases matching TRBD1. With 8 bases clipped from V and 7 bases from J, the junction kept 9 bases outside the gene matches. Germline V gives CDR1 LNHDA, CDR2 SQIVND (reference sequence). The CDR3 loop spans 13 amino acids. The CDR3 reads CASFPRTGSEAFF. CDR3 DNA sequence: TGTGCCAGTTTCCCCCGGACAGGGAGTGAAGCTTTCTTT.

V and J are TRBV3-1 (or the pseudogene TRBV3-2) and TRBJ2-3; a weak D match, TRBD2 (6 bases). Germline lookup yields CDR1 LGHDT and CDR2 YNNKEL (reference sequence). The V and J ends lost 6 bases and 2 bases respectively, with 15 bases between them. This CDR3 spans 15 amino acids. CDR3 DNA: TGTGCCAGCAGTACAGATAGCGGATACACAGATACGCAGTATTTT. This encodes CASSTDSGYTDTQYF.

The V gene is TRBV19, the J gene TRBJ1-1; D unclear. Germline values: CDR1 LNHDA, CDR2 SQIVND (reference sequence). The CDR3 consists of 11 residues. Trimming took off 2 bases at V and 9 bases at J, with 7 bases between the two ends. CDR3 DNA: TGTGCCAGTAGTATACAGACACAAGCTTTCTTT. Translating gives CASSIQTQAFF.

The J gene is TRBJ2-7, the V gene TRBV28; D perhaps matches TRBD1 (8 bases). The CDR3 is 14 residues long. Per the germline V gene, CDR1 is MDHEN and CDR2 is SYDVKM. The chain's CDR3 is CAHSGGQARGGQYF. The CDR3 nucleotides read TGTGCGCATTCGGGGGGACAGGCACGGGGTGGGCAGTACTTC.

The CDR3 nucleotides read TGTGCCAGCAGCAAACCGGGACAGAAATACAATCAGCCCCAGCATTTT. Amino acids: CASSKPGQKYNQPQHF. V gene TRBV11-3 combines with J gene TRBJ1-5; 7 nucleotides align to TRBD1. Trimming took 5 bases from V and 3 from J; bases not matched to a gene: 10. Per the germline V gene, CDR1 is SGHNT and CDR2 is YENEEA. The CDR3 has 16 amino acids.

The V call is TRBV10-3, the J call TRBJ1-4; tentative D call: TRBD1 (5 bases). V was shortened by 3 bases and J by 9 bases, with 20 bases between the two germline ends. The CDR3 is made up of 16 amino acids. Germline V gene lookup returns CDR1 ENHRY and CDR2 SYGVKD. The CDR3 coding sequence is TGTGCCATCAGTGACCCTGAGGCAGGGAAAGGGAAAAAACTGTTTTTT. Amino acid sequence: CAISDPEAGKGKKLFF.

The V gene is TRBV5-4, the J gene TRBJ1-4; a weak D match, TRBD1 (5 bases). V was cut by 3 bases and J by 4 bases, with 10 bases left in between. The CDR3 consists of 14 residues. Germline values: CDR1 SGHNT, CDR2 YYREEE (reference sequence). This chain's CDR3 is CASSSGGFNEKLFF. The DNA of the CDR3 is TGTGCCAGCAGCTCTGGGGGGTTTAATGAAAAACTGTTTTTT. The whole variable domain, remainder taken from reference TRBV5-4 and TRBJ1-4, is ETGVTQSPTHLIKTRGQQVTLRCSSQSGHNTVSWYQQALGQGPQFIFQYYREEENGRGNFPPRFSGLQFPNYSSELNVNALELDDSALYLCASSSGGFNEKLFFGSGTQLSVL.

This clone was observed a single time. The V call is TRBV2, the J call TRBJ2-1, with 7 nucleotides matching TRBD1. The CDR3 totals 13 residues. Germline trimming cut 6 bases from V and 10 bases from J; bases unmatched to any gene: 9. The germline V gene encodes CDR1 SNHLY and CDR2 FYNNEI. CDR3 nucleotide sequence: TGTGCCAGCAGGGTCGAACAGGGGTTAGAGCAGTTCTTC. Amino acid sequence: CASRVEQGLEQFF.

The V gene is TRBV19, the J gene TRBJ1-3; maybe TRBD1 (6 bases). Trimming stripped 7 bases from V and 7 bases from J, with 20 bases between. CDR1 and CDR2 from the germline V gene are LNHDA and SQIVND (reference sequence). This CDR3 comprises 15 residues. The CDR3 spells CASKTGGAGQNTIYF. CDR3 sequence (DNA): TGTGCCAGTAAGACTGGGGGCGCAGGGCAGAACACCATATATTTT.

This clone was counted a few times. The chain is built from TRBV27 and TRBJ1-3; D is uncertain. V dropped 7 bases and J dropped 0 bases, with 13 bases sitting between them. The CDR3 has 15 residues. CDR1 and CDR2 (germline): MNHEY, SMNVEV (reference sequence). CDR3 amino acids: CASKPTVGSGNTIYF. CDR3 nucleotides: TGTGCCAGCAAACCGACTGTAGGCTCTGGAAACACCATATATTTT.

The CDR3 here is CASSRDNEQFF. The CDR3 region has the DNA TGTGCCAGCAGTCGCGACAATGAGCAGTTCTTC. The rearrangement links TRBV6-5 to TRBJ2-1; no clear D. The V gene's germline CDR1 is MNHEY and CDR2 SVGAGI. With 5 bases removed from V and 5 bases from J, the gap between germline ends came to 4 bases. The CDR3 is 11 amino acids.

The chain uses TRBV11-3 and TRBJ2-7; D call uncertain. The CDR3 is 13 residues long. The V gene's germline CDR1 is SGHNT and CDR2 YENEEA. V lost 2 bases, J lost 7 bases, and 12 bases lay in between. The CDR3 sequence is CASSLFPFFEQYF. Written as DNA, the CDR3 is TGTGCCAGCAGCTTATTCCCGTTTTTTGAGCAGTACTTC.